This entry lists 8 T cell receptor beta chains sequenced from one sample in a study of cytomegalovirus exposure and HLA in healthy donors. The data were produced by immunoSEQ multiplex PCR, yet TCRdb's version contains in-frame clones alone and is incomplete. The sample lists more than 300,000 clones, roughly 88% seen once, with about 0.91% in the top ten. Material: PBMCs. The receptors derive from a young woman in good health and CMV-seronegative.

A few counts support this clone. The chain joins TRBV28 to TRBJ1-5, with D unclear. Trimming took off 4 bases at V and 2 bases at J, with 21 bases between the two ends. Germline values: CDR1 MDHEN, CDR2 SYDVKM. The CDR3 covers 18 residues. This CDR3 reads CASSSPEGRVFGNQPQHF. The DNA of the CDR3 is TGTGCCAGCAGTTCCCCGGAGGGAAGGGTATTCGGCAATCAGCCCCAGCATTTT.

This clone was seen a single time. This chain uses TRBV28 with TRBJ1-2; D unclear. Deletions cut 8 bases from V and 3 bases from J, with 13 bases between. The V gene's germline CDR1 is MDHEN and CDR2 SYDVKM. CDR3 length: 13 residues. The CDR3 nucleotides read TGTGCCAGCCGTGAAGCGCCCGACTATGGCTACACCTTC. Its protein is CASREAPDYGYTF.

V usage is TRBV30 and J usage is TRBJ1-1, with D possibly matching TRBD1 (6 bases). Germline CDR1 is GTSNPN and CDR2 is SVGIG (reference sequence). V lost 2 bases, J lost 3 bases, and 10 bases lay in between. The CDR3 covers 13 residues. The CDR3 bases are TGTGCCTGGAGTTTACAGGGAGACACTGAAGCTTTCTTT. This encodes CAWSLQGDTEAFF.

V is TRBV7-9 and J is TRBJ2-5, with D maybe TRBD1 (5 bases). CDR1 is SEHNR, CDR2 FQNEAQ, per germline (reference sequence). The V end lost 5 bases, the J end lost 5 bases, and 15 bases lay between the germline ends. This CDR3 contains 14 residues. The CDR3 sequence: CASSPQAGLETQYF. CDR3 DNA sequence: TGTGCCAGCAGCCCCCAGGCAGGGTTGGAGACCCAGTACTTC.

This chain links TRBV7-9 with TRBJ2-7, with D unresolved. The ends were cut back, 4 bases at V and 0 bases at J, with 13 bases in the middle. Germline V gene lookup returns CDR1 SEHNR and CDR2 FQNEAQ (reference sequence). CDR3 length: 15 residues. CDR3 sequence: CASSYEVGSSYEQYF. The CDR3 coding sequence is TGTGCCAGCAGCTACGAGGTCGGCAGCTCCTACGAGCAGTACTTC. The variable domain in full, with the rest retrieved from reference TRBV7-9 and TRBJ2-7, is DTGVSQNPRHKITKRGQNVTFRCDPISEHNRLYWYRQTLGQGPEFLTYFQNEAQLEKSRLLSDRFSAERPKGSFSTLEIQRTEQGDSAMYLCASSYEVGSSYEQYFGPGTRLTVT.

The chain has TRBV19 and TRBJ2-5; 7 bases match TRBD1. Germline V gene lookup returns CDR1 LNHDA and CDR2 SQIVND (reference sequence). The J segment lost 5 bases and the V segment lost 5 bases, leaving 2 bases of the junction unmatched. The CDR3 is 12 amino acids. The CDR3 region has the DNA TGTGCCAGTAGTTTCAGGGGGGAGACCCAGTACTTC. It encodes CASSFRGETQYF.

The rearrangement uses TRBV2 and TRBJ1-1, with 9 bases lining up with TRBD1. The V segment lost 4 bases and the J segment 6 bases; nucleotides outside the gene matches: 6. In germline, CDR1 is SNHLY, CDR2 FYNNEI. The length of the CDR3 is 14 residues. CDR3 sequence reads: CASSGTGVSAEAFF. For the CDR3, the DNA is TGTGCCAGCAGTGGGACAGGGGTAAGTGCTGAAGCTTTCTTT. The full variable domain, with the rest looked up from reference TRBV2 and TRBJ1-1, is EPEVTQTPSHQVTQMGQEVILRCVPISNHLYFYWYRQILGQKVEFLVSFYNNEISEKSEIFDDQFSVERPDGSNFTLKIRSTKLEDSAMYFCASSGTGVSAEAFFGQGTRLTVV.

V and J are TRBV29-1 and TRBJ1-1, with D hard to call. This CDR3 has 12 amino acids. Per germline, CDR1 SQVTM and CDR2 ANQGSEA. Trimming shortened V by 2 bases and J by 3 bases, and 7 bases separated the two germline ends. CDR3 amino acids: CSVESVYTEAFF. CDR3 nucleotide sequence: TGCAGCGTTGAATCGGTATACACTGAAGCTTTCTTT.